These T cell receptor beta chains were read from a single sample in a study of cytomegalovirus exposure and HLA in healthy donors. TCRdb's copy holds only in-frame clones and misses some; the assay was immunoSEQ multiplex PCR. The repertoire consists of 180,000 or so clones, with approximately 87% occurring once and the leading ten covering 1.4%. Sequencing used PBMCs. The receptor source for this set is a woman aged 25 to 39 in good health and CMV-seronegative. The CDR3 runs from the conserved cysteine through the conserved F or W. The D gene is left open where the match is weak. Size tells how often a clone was seen (once, few, many) or the class of an expanded clone, and some rows leave it out.

>TRBV4-1|TRBJ1-6|NA|15|TRBD1
TGCGCCAGTCATCCGGGACAGGGGGCCGGTTCACCCCTCCACTTT
CASHPGQGAGSPLHF
>TRBV6-5|TRBJ2-1|NA|15|NA
TGTGCCAGCAGTCCCCCAGGGAGGGGGTACAATGAGCAGTTCTTC
CASSPPGRGYNEQFF
>TRBV7-9|TRBJ2-1|NA|15|TRBD2
TGTGCCAGCAGCTTTGAGAGCGGGGGGGCTAATGAGCAGTTCTTC
CASSFESGGANEQFF
>TRBV5-1|TRBJ2-1|NA|15|TRBD2
TGCGCCAGCAGTGCGGGGGGGCAATTCTACAATGAGCAGTTCTTC
CASSAGGQFYNEQFF
>TRBV30|TRBJ2-2|NA|13|NA
TGTGCCTGGAGTGGTCAGAACACCGGGGAGCTGTTTTTT
CAWSGQNTGELFF
>TRBV7-9|TRBJ2-7|NA|13|NA
TGTGCCAGCAGCCCCCGGGGAGATTACGAGCAGTACTTC
CASSPRGDYEQYF
>TRBV5-1|TRBJ1-2|NA|14|TRBD1
TGCGCCAGCAGCTTGCAGGGGGCTAACTATGGCTACACCTTC
CASSLQGANYGYTF
>TRBV27|TRBJ1-1|NA|13|NA
TGTGCCAGCAGGCGGGGGGCGAGAACTGAAGCTTTCTTT
CASRRGARTEAFF
>TRBV10-3|TRBJ2-1|NA|16|TRBD2
TGTGCCATCAGTGAAACTAGCGGGGGGGCTAGCGATGAGCAGTTCTTC
CAISETSGGASDEQFF
>TRBV6-6|TRBJ1-5|NA|14|TRBD1
TGTGCCAGCAGGATAGAGGGGGCAGATCAGCCCCAGCATTTT
CASRIEGADQPQHF
>TRBV11-2|TRBJ2-3|NA|15|TRBD2
TGTGCCAGCAGCTCCCGGGGGGGCTTTGTAGATACGCAGTATTTT
CASSSRGGFVDTQYF
>TRBV9|TRBJ2-7|once|14|NA
TGTGCCAGCAGCCAACAGACAGCATCCTACGAGCAGTACTTC
CASSQQTASYEQYF
>TRBV19|TRBJ2-7|NA|14|NA
TGTGCCAGTAGCATCAGCGCCAGCTCCTACGAGCAGTACTTC
CASSISASSYEQYF
>TRBV5-5|TRBJ2-2|NA|18|TRBD2
TGTGCCAGCAGCTCCCAGCGGGGGGGCCTGGGTTACACCGGGGAGCTGTTTTTT
CASSSQRGGLGYTGELFF
>TRBV25-1|TRBJ1-4|NA|13|NA
TGTGCCAGCAGTGGACAGGATAATGAAAAACTGTTTTTT
CASSGQDNEKLFF
>TRBV4-2|TRBJ2-7|NA|14|NA
TGTGCCAGCAGCCAAGCCCACTGCTCCTACGAGCAGTACTTC
CASSQAHCSYEQYF
>TRBV27|TRBJ2-1|NA|14|TRBD1
TGTGCCAGCAGATGGACAGGGTCCTACAATGAGCAGTTCTTC
CASRWTGSYNEQFF
>TRBV7-9|TRBJ1-6|NA|14|NA
TGTGCCAGCAGCTTAGGATACTCAAATTCACCCCTCCACTTT
CASSLGYSNSPLHF
>TRBV5-1|TRBJ2-3|NA|13|NA
TGCGCCAGCAGCTTGGGGCCAAGAGATACGCAGTATTTT
CASSLGPRDTQYF
>TRBV7-6|TRBJ1-3|NA|16|NA
TGTGCCAGCAGCTTAAACGGGGGGTCGTCTGGAAACACCATATATTTT
CASSLNGGSSGNTIYF
>TRBV7-9|TRBJ2-3|NA|17|TRBD2
TGTGCCGTGCCCGGACTAGCGGGGGCCTCTAGCACAGATACGCAGTATTTT
CAVPGLAGASSTDTQYF
>TRBV7-8|TRBJ1-2|few|14|NA
TGTGCCAGCAGCTTATTGGGCAGAGCCTATGGCTACACCTTC
CASSLLGRAYGYTF
>TRBV5-1|TRBJ1-1|NA|13|NA
TGCGCCAGCAGCTTGGGCCAGGACACTGAAGCTTTCTTT
CASSLGQDTEAFF
>TRBV5-6|TRBJ2-7|NA|15|NA
TGTGCCAGCAGCTTAGGTCCCGGGATTGGGTACGAGCAGTACTTC
CASSLGPGIGYEQYF
>TRBV2|TRBJ1-5|NA|18|NA
TGTGCCAGCAGTGAATGCGGCAGGGTGATTATATGCAATCAGCCCCAGCATTTT
CASSECGRVIICNQPQHF
>TRBV5-1|TRBJ2-1|NA|12|NA
TGCGCCAGCAGCAGGGGGGGTAATGAGCAGTTCTTC
CASSRGGNEQFF
>TRBV5-4|TRBJ2-1|NA|16|NA
TGTGCCAGCAGCTTTAAGTATCCCGGGGGAGACAATGAGCAGTTCTTC
CASSFKYPGGDNEQFF
>TRBV5-1|TRBJ2-3|NA|14|NA
TGCGCCAGCAGCCCTATGACTAGTGGGGATACGCAGTATTTT
CASSPMTSGDTQYF
>TRBV7-9|TRBJ2-5|few|14|NA
TGTGCCAGCAACCACGGGGGGCTTCAAGAGACCCAGTACTTC
CASNHGGLQETQYF
>TRBV6-1|TRBJ1-1|NA|13|NA
TGTGCCAGCAGATACCAGGGTGTCACTGAAGCTTTCTTT
CASRYQGVTEAFF
>TRBV5-1|TRBJ1-2|NA|15|NA
TGCGCCAGCAGCTTGATGGGGGGAGCTAACTATGGCTACACCTTC
CASSLMGGANYGYTF
>TRBV19|TRBJ2-1|NA|15|NA
TGTGCCAGTAGTATGAGCGGTTTGGGCAACAATGAGCAGTTCTTC
CASSMSGLGNNEQFF
>TRBV4-1|TRBJ1-2|NA|15|TRBD1
TGCGCCAGCAGCCAAGTAGACAGGGCGGAGAATGGCTACACCTTC
CASSQVDRAENGYTF
>TRBV27|TRBJ2-1|NA|15|TRBD1
TGTGCCAGCAGTTCCAGGGGGCTCGGTTACAATGAGCAGTTCTTC
CASSSRGLGYNEQFF
>TRBV5-1|TRBJ1-1|NA|14|NA
TGCGCCAGCAGCTTAGTCGACAGAAACCCCGAGGCTTTCTTT
CASSLVDRNPEAFF
>TRBV5-1|TRBJ2-3|NA|20|TRBD2
TGCGCCAGCAGCCGCGGTGGACTAGCGGGGGGGGCCTCTAGCACAGATACGCAGTATTTT
CASSRGGLAGGASSTDTQYF
>TRBV27|TRBJ1-2|NA|14|NA
TGTGCCAGCAGTGCCAGGACTGATTCCTATGGCTACACCTTC
CASSARTDSYGYTF
>TRBV7-6|TRBJ2-5|NA|12|NA
TGTGCCAGCAGCGCCAGCGGGGAGACCCAGTACTTC
CASSASGETQYF
>TRBV5-1|TRBJ2-7|NA|13|NA
TGCGCCAGCAGCGCCGGGAGAGTCAATGAGCAGTACTTC
CASSAGRVNEQYF
>TRBV14|TRBJ2-7|NA|14|TRBD1
TGTGCCAGCAGCCAACCCGGGACAGGGGCTAAGCAGTACTTC
CASSQPGTGAKQYF
>TRBV6-6|TRBJ2-3|NA|15|NA
TGTGCCAGCAGTTACCCCGGGGTAGTCGCAGATACGCAGTATTTT
CASSYPGVVADTQYF
>TRBV4-1|TRBJ1-1|NA|16|NA
TGCGCCAGCAGCCACCCCCCGGGAGCCAGCCACACTGAAGCTTTCTTT
CASSHPPGASHTEAFF
>TRBV2|TRBJ2-7|NA|16|NA
TGTGCCAGCAGTGAACGCCTCACAGGTCCCGAAGTCGAGCAGTACTTC
CASSERLTGPEVEQYF
>TRBV4-1|TRBJ1-6|NA|16|TRBD1
TGCGCCAGCAGCCCGGGACAGGGGCTTCCCAATTCACCCCTCCACTTT
CASSPGQGLPNSPLHF
>TRBV6-8|TRBJ1-1|NA|14|TRBD1
TGTGCCAGCAGTAGGGGACAGAGGAACACTGAAGCTTTCTTT
CASSRGQRNTEAFF
>TRBV6-5|TRBJ1-2|NA|15|TRBD1
TGTGCCAGCAGTTACTCTCGGACAGGGGGCTATGGCTACACCTTC
CASSYSRTGGYGYTF
>TRBV27|TRBJ2-7|NA|14|TRBD1
TGTGCCAGCAAGTCATTGAGAGGGACAGCAGAGCAGTACTTC
CASKSLRGTAEQYF
>TRBV4-1|TRBJ1-3|NA|14|TRBD1
TGCGCCAGCAGTGACAGGGGCTCTGGAAACACCATATATTTT
CASSDRGSGNTIYF
>TRBV19|TRBJ2-3|NA|15|NA
TGTGCCAGCGATAGAAGGGGGTTGGACACAGATACGCAGTATTTT
CASDRRGLDTDTQYF
>TRBV5-1|TRBJ2-2|NA|16|NA
TGCGCCAGCAGCCCGAACAGGAGACAGAACACCGGGGAGCTGTTTTTT
CASSPNRRQNTGELFF
>TRBV7-9|TRBJ1-3|NA|15|NA
TGTGCCAGCAGCTTACTGGAACAGAGCACACTAGCCATATATTTT
CASSLLEQSTLAIYF
>TRBV10-3|TRBJ2-1|NA|15|NA
TGTGCCATAAAACCATACGGACACTCTAACAATGAGCAGTTCTTC
CAIKPYGHSNNEQFF
>TRBV19|TRBJ1-5|NA|14|TRBD1
TGTGCCAGTAGTAGACAGGGGGCCAATCAGCCCCAGCATTTT
CASSRQGANQPQHF
>TRBV7-9|TRBJ1-2|NA|14|NA
TGTGCCAGCAGCTCCCGGGCCGAAAGGGAGGGCTACACCTTC
CASSSRAEREGYTF
>TRBV19|TRBJ1-5|NA|20|NA
TGTGCCAGTAAACATAGCGGACCGGGACGTATTCGGGGGGAGCGTCAGCCCCAGCATTTT
CASKHSGPGRIRGERQPQHF
>TRBV2|TRBJ2-3|NA|13|TRBD1
TGTGCCAATTCACAGGGGAGCACAGATACGCAGTATTTT
CANSQGSTDTQYF
>TRBV11-3|TRBJ2-1|once|15|TRBD2
TGTGCCAGCAGCTTAGGGACTAGCGGAAGGAATGAGCAGTTCTTC
CASSLGTSGRNEQFF
>TRBV4-1|TRBJ2-1|NA|17|TRBD2
TGCGCCAGCACCGAACGGGGGCTAGCGGGGGACTACAATGAGCAGTTCTTC
CASTERGLAGDYNEQFF
>TRBV27|TRBJ1-5|NA|14|TRBD1
TGTGCCAGCAGCGAGGGACAGGGGAGTCAGCCCCAGCATTTT
CASSEGQGSQPQHF